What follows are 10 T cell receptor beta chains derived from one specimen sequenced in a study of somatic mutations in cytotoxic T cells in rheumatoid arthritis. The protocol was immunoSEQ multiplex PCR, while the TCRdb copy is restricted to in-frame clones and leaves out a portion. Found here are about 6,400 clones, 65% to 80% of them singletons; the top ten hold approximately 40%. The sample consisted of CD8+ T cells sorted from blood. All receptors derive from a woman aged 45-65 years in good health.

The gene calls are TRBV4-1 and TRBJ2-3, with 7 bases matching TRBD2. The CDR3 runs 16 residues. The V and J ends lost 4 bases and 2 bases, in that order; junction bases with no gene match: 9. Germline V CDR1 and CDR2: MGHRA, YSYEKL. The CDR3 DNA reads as TGCGCCAGCAGCCCTGGGGGGGAACTCCTCACAGATACGCAGTATTTT. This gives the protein CASSPGGELLTDTQYF.

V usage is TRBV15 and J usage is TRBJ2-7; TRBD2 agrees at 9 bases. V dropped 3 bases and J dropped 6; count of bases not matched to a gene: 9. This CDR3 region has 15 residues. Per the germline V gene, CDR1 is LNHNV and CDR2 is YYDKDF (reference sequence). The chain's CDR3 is CATSSGLSGGFEQYF. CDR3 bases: TGTGCCACCAGCAGCGGTTTGAGCGGGGGGTTCGAGCAGTACTTC.

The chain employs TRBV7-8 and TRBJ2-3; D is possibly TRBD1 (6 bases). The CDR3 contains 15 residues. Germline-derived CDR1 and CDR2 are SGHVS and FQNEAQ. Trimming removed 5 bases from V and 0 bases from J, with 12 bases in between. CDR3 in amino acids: CASSRDISSTDTQYF. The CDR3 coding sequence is TGTGCCAGCAGCCGGGACATTTCTAGCACAGATACGCAGTATTTT.

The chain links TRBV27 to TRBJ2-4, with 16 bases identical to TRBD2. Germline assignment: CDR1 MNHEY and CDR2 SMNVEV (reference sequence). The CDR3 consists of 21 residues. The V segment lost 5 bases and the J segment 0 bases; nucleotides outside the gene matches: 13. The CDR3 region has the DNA TGTGCCAGCAGTCCTCAACAGGGACTAGCGGGGGGGCCGATAGCCAAAAACATTCAGTACTTC. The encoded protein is CASSPQQGLAGGPIAKNIQYF.

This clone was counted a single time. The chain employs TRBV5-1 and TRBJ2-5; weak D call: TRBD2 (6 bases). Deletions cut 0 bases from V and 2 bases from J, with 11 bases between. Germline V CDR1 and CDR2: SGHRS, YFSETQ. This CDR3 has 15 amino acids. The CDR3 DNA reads TGCGCCAGCAGCTTGGCTGGGACTCAACAAGAGACCCAGTACTTC. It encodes CASSLAGTQQETQYF.

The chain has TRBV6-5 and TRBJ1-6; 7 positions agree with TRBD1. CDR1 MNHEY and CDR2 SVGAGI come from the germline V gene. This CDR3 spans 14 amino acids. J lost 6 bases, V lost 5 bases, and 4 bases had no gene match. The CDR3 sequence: CASSPRQGNSPLHF. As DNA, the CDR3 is TGTGCCAGCAGTCCCAGACAGGGTAATTCACCCCTCCACTTT.

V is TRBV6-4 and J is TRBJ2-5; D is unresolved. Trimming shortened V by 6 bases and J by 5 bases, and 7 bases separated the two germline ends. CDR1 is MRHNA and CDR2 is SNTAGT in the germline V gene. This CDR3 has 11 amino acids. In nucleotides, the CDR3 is TGTGCCAGCAGGTCCAGTGAGACCCAGTACTTC. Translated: CASRSSETQYF.

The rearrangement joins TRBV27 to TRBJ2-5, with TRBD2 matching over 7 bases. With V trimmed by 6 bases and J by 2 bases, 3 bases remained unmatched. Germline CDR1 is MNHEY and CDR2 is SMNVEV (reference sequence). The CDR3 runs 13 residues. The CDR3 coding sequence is TGTGCCAGCAGCCCACTAGCGCAAGAGACCCAGTACTTC. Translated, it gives CASSPLAQETQYF.

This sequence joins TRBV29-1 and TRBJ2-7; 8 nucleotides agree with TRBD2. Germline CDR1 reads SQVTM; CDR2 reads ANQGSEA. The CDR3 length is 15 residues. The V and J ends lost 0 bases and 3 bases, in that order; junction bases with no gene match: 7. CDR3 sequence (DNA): TGCAGCGTTGAAGAGGGGCTAGCGGGCAACTACGAGCAGTACTTC. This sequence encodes CSVEEGLAGNYEQYF.

In DNA, the CDR3 is TGTGCCAGCAGCCGGACTCGGGAACCTTACAATGAGCAGTTCTTC. Protein product: CASSRTREPYNEQFF. The rearrangement joins TRBV14 to TRBJ2-1; D perhaps matches TRBD2 (5 bases). The CDR3 extends over 15 amino acids. CDR1 and CDR2 (germline): SGHDN, FVKESK. V lost 4 bases, J lost 4 bases, and 14 bases lay in between.